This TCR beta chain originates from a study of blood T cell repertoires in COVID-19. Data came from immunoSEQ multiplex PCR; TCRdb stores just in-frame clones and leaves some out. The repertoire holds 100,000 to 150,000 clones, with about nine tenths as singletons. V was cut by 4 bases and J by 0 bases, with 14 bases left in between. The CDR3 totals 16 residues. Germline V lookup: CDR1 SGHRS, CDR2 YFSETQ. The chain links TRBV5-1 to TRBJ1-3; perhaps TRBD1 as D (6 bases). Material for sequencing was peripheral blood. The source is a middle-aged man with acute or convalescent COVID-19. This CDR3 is CASSPGQPSSGNTIYF. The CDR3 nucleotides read TGCGCCAGCAGCCCAGGACAGCCGAGCTCTGGAAACACCATATATTTT.